The 11 T cell receptor beta chains presented below share a single source sample, sequenced in a study of PD-L1 blockade in urothelial cancer (dated by TCRdb to 2015 to 2018). The library came from the immunoSEQ multiplex PCR assay. This immuneACCESS table, as held by TCRdb, lists in-frame sequences with V and J called but not all clones. Of the missing ones, under half trace to an unresolved V gene in checked studies; the others have no known cause. In this sample the table shows 45,000 to 50,000 clones, more than 70% of which occur a single time. In total, the top ten clones hold about 4% of the sample. Material: PBMCs, obtained around atezolizumab (anti-PD-L1) treatment. The receptor source for this set is a man older than 75 with urothelial cancer.

This chain uses TRBV11-1 with TRBJ2-5; 8 bases fit TRBD1. The CDR3 sequence is 15 residues long. V lost 5 bases and J lost 5; bases outside the gene matches: 10. The germline V gene has CDR1 SGHAT and CDR2 FQDESV (reference sequence). The CDR3 nucleotides are TGTGCCAGCAGCACGTCAGGACAGGGACGCGAGACCCAGTACTTC. This sequence encodes CASSTSGQGRETQYF.

The V and J genes are TRBV29-1 and TRBJ2-7; 13 bases are shared with TRBD2. Trimming at V came to 4 bases and at J to 3 bases, leaving 0 bases not matched to a gene. CDR3 length: 13 amino acids. Germline V gene lookup returns CDR1 SQVTM and CDR2 ANQGSEA. CDR3 sequence: CSVGLAGGYEQYF. The CDR3 coding sequence is TGCAGCGTTGGACTAGCGGGAGGCTACGAGCAGTACTTC.

This sequence joins TRBV9 and TRBJ2-7; 11 nucleotides agree with TRBD2. Germline CDR1 is SGDLS and CDR2 is YYNGEE. V was clipped by 4 bases and J by 5 bases; unmatched bases: 8. The length of the CDR3 is 15 residues. CDR3: CASSISGRANNEQYF. The CDR3 nucleotides read TGTGCCAGCAGCATTAGCGGGAGGGCCAACAACGAGCAGTACTTC.

The V and J genes are TRBV7-8 and TRBJ2-3, with 7 bases fitting TRBD2. After removal of 5 bases from V and 4 bases from J, the junction contained 12 bases not matched to a gene. Germline CDR1 is SGHVS and CDR2 is FQNEAQ. The CDR3 is made up of 16 amino acids. The CDR3 here is CASSQSIAGGADTQYF. In nucleotides, the CDR3 is TGTGCCAGCAGCCAATCAATAGCGGGTGGCGCAGATACGCAGTATTTT. The full variable domain, with the rest looked up from reference TRBV7-8 and TRBJ2-3, is GAGVSQSPRYKVAKRGQDVALRCDPISGHVSLFWYQQALGQGPEFLTYFQNEAQLDKSGLPSDRFFAERPEGSVSTLKIQRTQQEDSAVYLCASSQSIAGGADTQYFGPGTRLTVL.

This clone was counted a few times. This sequence joins TRBV5-1 and TRBJ1-1; TRBD1 aligns across 7 bases. CDR1 is SGHRS and CDR2 is YFSETQ in the germline V gene. The CDR3 consists of 15 residues. V lost 3 bases, J lost 1 base, and 6 bases stayed unmatched. The CDR3 DNA reads TGCGCCAGCAGCTGGGGCAGGGACAGGAACACTGAAGCTTTCTTT. It is translated as CASSWGRDRNTEAFF.

CDR3 coding DNA: TGTGCCAGTAGCCGGGACTTGGGGTACGAGCAGTACTTC. This encodes CASSRDLGYEQYF. V and J are TRBV19 and TRBJ2-7, with a weak D call TRBD2 (6 bases). From germline, CDR1 is LNHDA and CDR2 SQIVND (reference sequence). This CDR3 contains 13 residues. V was cut by 6 bases and J by 4 bases, with 13 bases left in between.

The V and J genes are TRBV4-3 and TRBJ2-1, with 11 bases matching TRBD2. Germline values: CDR1 LGHNA, CDR2 YSLEER. V was pared by 1 base and J by 10 bases, with 0 bases of the junction left unmatched. The CDR3 has 13 residues. This CDR3 reads CASSQGLAGEQFF. CDR3 in DNA: TGCGCCAGCAGCCAAGGACTAGCGGGAGAGCAGTTCTTC.

CDR3 region: CASSALWGGNTEAFF. The DNA for the CDR3 is TGTGCCAGCAGCGCCCTATGGGGGGGGAACACTGAAGCTTTCTTT. The J gene is TRBJ1-1, the V gene TRBV5-4; tentatively, D is TRBD1 (5 bases). The CDR3 is 15 amino acids. V was shortened by 4 bases and J by 1 base, with 14 bases between the two germline ends. Looked up from germline, CDR1 is SGHNT and CDR2 is YYREEE (reference sequence).

The genes are TRBV30 and TRBJ2-7, with 7 bases that match TRBD2. Trimming at V came to 0 bases and at J to 3 bases, leaving 11 bases not matched to a gene. In germline, CDR1 is GTSNPN, CDR2 SVGIG (reference sequence). The length of the CDR3 is 16 residues. The CDR3: CAWSVYASGWGYEQYF. The CDR3 nucleotides read TGTGCCTGGAGTGTCTATGCTAGCGGTTGGGGCTACGAGCAGTACTTC.

The CDR3 DNA sequence: TGTGCCAGTAGCTGGGGGCGCGGGGAGACCCAGTACTTC. It yields the protein CASSWGRGETQYF. The rearrangement joins TRBV19 to TRBJ2-5; the D gene is possibly TRBD1 (6 bases). Trimming pared 6 bases from V and 5 bases from J, leaving 13 bases between. The CDR3 sequence is 13 residues long. The germline V gene encodes CDR1 LNHDA and CDR2 SQIVND (reference sequence).

This chain's CDR3 is CASSKLEEREGCYEQYF. CDR3 nucleotide sequence: TGTGCCAGCAGCAAATTAGAAGAGCGGGAGGGTTGTTACGAGCAGTACTTC. V gene TRBV21-1 combines with J gene TRBJ2-7; TRBD2, as called in the table, went unchecked against the DNA. TRBV21-1 is assigned pseudogene status. The CDR3 consists of 17 residues.